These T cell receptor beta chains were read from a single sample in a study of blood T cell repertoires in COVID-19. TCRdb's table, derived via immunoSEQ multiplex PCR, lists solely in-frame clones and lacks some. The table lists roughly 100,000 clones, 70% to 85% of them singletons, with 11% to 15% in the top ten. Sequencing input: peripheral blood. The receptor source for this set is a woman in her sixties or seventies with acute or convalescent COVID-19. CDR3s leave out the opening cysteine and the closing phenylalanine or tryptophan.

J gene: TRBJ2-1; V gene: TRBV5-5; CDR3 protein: ASSKTASGSYNEQF
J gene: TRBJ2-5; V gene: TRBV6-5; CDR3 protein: AARGGGGQETQY
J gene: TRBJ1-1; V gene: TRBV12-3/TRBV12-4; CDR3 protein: ASLRDRVTEAF
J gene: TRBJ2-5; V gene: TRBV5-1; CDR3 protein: ASSLGGTSGETQY
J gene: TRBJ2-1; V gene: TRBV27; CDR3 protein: ASSLGSSGGAGEQF
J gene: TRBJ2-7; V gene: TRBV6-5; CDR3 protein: ASSYSQAFSYEQY
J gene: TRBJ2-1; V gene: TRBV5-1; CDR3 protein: ASRLVAGSSYNEQF
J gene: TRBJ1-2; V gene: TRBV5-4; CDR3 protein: ASSTGQGGRGTGYT
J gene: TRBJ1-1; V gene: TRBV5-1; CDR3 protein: ASSLQDVVTEAF
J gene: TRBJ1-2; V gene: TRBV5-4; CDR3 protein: ASSLVGGAWGNYGYT
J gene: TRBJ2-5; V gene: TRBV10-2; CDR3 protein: ASSEGLARVETQY
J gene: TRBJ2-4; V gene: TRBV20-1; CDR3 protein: SASRREKNIQY
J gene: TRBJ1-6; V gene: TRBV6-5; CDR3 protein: ASSRDSINSPLH
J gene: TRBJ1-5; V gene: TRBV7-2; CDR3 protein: ASSSQGAGGNQPQH
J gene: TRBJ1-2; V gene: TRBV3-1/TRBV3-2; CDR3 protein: ASSQANPTYGYT
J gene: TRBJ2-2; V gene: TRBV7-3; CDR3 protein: ASSLSAGGNTGELF
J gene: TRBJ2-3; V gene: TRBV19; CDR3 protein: ASMGLAGDAWTDTQY
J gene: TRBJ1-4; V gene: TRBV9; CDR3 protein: ASSASNRGRNEKLF
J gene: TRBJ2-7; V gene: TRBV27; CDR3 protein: ASSPRQGSNEQY
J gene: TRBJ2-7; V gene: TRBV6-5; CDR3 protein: ATLYEVAAPHEQY
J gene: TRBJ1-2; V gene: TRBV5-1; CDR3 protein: ASSLGIPGQGMPRGYT
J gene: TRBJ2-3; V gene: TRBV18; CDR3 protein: ASSPRSGSGTDTQY
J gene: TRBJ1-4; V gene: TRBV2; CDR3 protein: ASKLVETNEKLF
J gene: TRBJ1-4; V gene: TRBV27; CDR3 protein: ASSSAGDWEKLF
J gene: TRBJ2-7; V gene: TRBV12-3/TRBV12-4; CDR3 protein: ASSLARSYEQY
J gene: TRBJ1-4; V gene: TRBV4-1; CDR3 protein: ASSQVGQYNEKLF
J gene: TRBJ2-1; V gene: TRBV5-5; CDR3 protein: ASSLGVAGASSYNEQF
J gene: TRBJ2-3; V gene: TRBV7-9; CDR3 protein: ASSFASGVSDTQY
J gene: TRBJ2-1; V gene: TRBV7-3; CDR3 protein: ASSLNSGSHNEQF
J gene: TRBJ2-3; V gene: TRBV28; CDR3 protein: ASSFSSGPAGDTQY
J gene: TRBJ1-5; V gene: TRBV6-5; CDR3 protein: ASRDTGAGNQPQH
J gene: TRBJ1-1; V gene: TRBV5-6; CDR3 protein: ASTSGAENTEAF
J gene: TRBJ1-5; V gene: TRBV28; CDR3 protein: ATLSGGNSNQPQH
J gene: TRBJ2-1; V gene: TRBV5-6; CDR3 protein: ASSPGLAGAPGNEQF
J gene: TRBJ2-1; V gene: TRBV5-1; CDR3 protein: ASSLGTSGAREQF
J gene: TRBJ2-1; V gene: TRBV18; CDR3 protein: ASSPPGTSRNEQF
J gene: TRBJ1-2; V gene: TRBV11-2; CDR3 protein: ASSREQGALYGYT
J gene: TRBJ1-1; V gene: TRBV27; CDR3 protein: ASSLNGREAF
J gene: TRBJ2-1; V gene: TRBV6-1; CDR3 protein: ASSEPRTGAHEQF
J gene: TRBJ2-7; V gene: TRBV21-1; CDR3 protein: ASTRVSYEQY
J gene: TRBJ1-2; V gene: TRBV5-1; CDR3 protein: ASSAQGADYGYT
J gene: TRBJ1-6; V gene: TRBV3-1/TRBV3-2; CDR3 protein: ASSQVKGTASYNSPLH
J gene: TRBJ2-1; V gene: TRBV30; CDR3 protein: AWSGTSVNEQF
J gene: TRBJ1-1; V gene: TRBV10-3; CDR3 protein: AISESTGAKAF
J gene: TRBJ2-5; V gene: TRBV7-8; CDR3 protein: ASSTAGFEKTQY
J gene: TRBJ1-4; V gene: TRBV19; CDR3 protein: ASSPWKTGPNEKLF
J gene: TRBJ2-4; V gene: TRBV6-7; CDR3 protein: ASSYGTGAKNIQY
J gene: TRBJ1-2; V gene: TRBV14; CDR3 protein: ASSPAAYYGYT
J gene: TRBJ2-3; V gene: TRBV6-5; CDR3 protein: ASTRVDSSTDTQY
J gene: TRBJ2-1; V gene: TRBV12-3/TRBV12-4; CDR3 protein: ASRGGGYNEQF
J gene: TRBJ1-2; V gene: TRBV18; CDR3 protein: ASSVDRRSYT
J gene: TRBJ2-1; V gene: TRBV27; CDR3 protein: ALGVGWHRDRENEQF
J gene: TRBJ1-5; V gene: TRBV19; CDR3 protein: AGAGNQPQH